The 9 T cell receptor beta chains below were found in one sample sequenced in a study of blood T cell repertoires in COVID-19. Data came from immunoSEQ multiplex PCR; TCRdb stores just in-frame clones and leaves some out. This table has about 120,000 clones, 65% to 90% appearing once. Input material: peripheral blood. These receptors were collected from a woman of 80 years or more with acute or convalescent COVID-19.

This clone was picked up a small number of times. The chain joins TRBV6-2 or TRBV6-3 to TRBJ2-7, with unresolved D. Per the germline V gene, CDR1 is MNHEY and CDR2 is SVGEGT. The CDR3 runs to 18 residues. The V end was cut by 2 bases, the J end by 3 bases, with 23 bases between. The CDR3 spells CASSYAEISPTYSYEQYF. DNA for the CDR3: TGTGCCAGCAGTTACGCAGAGATTTCCCCTACTTACAGCTACGAGCAGTACTTC.

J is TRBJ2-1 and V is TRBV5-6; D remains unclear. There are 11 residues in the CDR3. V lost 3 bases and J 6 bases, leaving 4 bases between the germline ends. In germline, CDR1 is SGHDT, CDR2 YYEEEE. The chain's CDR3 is CASSSINEQFF. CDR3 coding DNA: TGTGCCAGCAGCTCCATCAATGAGCAGTTCTTC. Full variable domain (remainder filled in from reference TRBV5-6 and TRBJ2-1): DAGVTQSPTHLIKTRGQQVTLRCSPKSGHDTVSWYQQALGQGPQFIFQYYEEEERQRGNFPDRFSGHQFPNYSSELNVNALLLGDSALYLCASSSINEQFFGPGTRLTVL.

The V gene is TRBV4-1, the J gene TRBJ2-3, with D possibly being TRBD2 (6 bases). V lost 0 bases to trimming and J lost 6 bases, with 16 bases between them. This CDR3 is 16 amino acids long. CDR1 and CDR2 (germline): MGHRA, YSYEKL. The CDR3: CASSQEARSGADTQYF. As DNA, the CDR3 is TGCGCCAGCAGCCAAGAAGCAAGATCGGGAGCGGATACGCAGTATTTT.

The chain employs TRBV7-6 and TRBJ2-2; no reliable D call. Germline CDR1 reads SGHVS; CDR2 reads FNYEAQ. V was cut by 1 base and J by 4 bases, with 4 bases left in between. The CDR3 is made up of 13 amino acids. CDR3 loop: CASSLELTGELFF. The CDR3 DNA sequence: TGTGCCAGCAGCTTAGAACTCACCGGGGAGCTGTTTTTT.

The CDR3 region is CASSLYTINTGELFF. DNA of the CDR3: TGTGCCAGCAGCTTGTACACCATAAACACCGGGGAGCTGTTTTTT. This rearrangement joins TRBV5-6 to TRBJ2-2; D not resolved. The CDR3 runs 15 residues. Germline V gene lookup returns CDR1 SGHDT and CDR2 YYEEEE. V lost 1 base, J lost 2 bases, and 9 bases lay in between. Full variable domain (outside the CDR3, taken from reference TRBV5-6 and TRBJ2-2): DAGVTQSPTHLIKTRGQQVTLRCSPKSGHDTVSWYQQALGQGPQFIFQYYEEEERQRGNFPDRFSGHQFPNYSSELNVNALLLGDSALYLCASSLYTINTGELFFGEGSRLTVL.

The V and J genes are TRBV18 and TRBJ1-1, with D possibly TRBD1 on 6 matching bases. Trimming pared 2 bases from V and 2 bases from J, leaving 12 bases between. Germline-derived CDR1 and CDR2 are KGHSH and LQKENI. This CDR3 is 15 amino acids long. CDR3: CASSPITGRNTEAFF. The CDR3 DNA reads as TGTGCCAGCTCACCAATCACAGGGAGAAACACTGAAGCTTTCTTT.

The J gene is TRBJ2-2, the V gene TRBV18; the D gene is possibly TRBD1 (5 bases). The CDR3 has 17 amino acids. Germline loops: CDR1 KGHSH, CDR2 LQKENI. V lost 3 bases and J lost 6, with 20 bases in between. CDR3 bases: TGTGCCAGCTCACCGCACGTCGAAGGGGCGTCGTCCGGGGAGCTGTTTTTT. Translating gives CASSPHVEGASSGELFF.

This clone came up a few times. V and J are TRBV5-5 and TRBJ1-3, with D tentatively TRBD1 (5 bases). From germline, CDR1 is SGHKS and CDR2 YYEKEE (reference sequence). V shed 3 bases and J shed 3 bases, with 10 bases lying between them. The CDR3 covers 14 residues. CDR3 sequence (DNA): TGTGCCAGCAGCTCCGGGACTTATGGAAACACCATATATTTT. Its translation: CASSSGTYGNTIYF.

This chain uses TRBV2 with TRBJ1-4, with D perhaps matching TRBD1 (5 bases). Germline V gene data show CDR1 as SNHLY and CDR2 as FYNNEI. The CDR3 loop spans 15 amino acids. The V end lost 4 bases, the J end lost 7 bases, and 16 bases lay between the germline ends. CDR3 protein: CASSAGTPGGEKLFF. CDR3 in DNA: TGTGCCAGCAGTGCCGGAACACCCGGGGGTGAAAAACTGTTTTTT.